The T cell receptor beta chain under discussion was sequenced for a study of blood T cells in healthy people across ages. Overall study: About one barcoded TCR beta cDNA was captured per two T cells.

The CDR3 contains 15 residues. Germline V gene sequence: CDR1 SGHTA, CDR2 FQGNSA. Using a J-beta primer mix together with a sample-barcoded 5' primer, a second PCR was run for roughly 7 to 12 cycles. TCRdb used MiXCR to reprocess the 5' RACE reads, holding one entry per CDR3 protein. The repertoire consists of about 1.5 million distinct CDR3 sequences, with roughly two fifths occurring once and the leading ten covering about 4.1%. This chain connects TRBV7-2 to TRBJ2-5, with TRBD2 as a possible D gene (5 bases). The DNA matches TRBJ2-7 better at its end, which makes the J call doubtful. The sequence was obtained from a woman between 18 and 29 years old in good health. The sample consisted of blood. The CDR3 DNA reads as TGTGCCAGCAGCTTAGGTGTGGCAGCCCGGGGCGAGCAGTACTTC. As protein: CASSLGVAARGEQYF.